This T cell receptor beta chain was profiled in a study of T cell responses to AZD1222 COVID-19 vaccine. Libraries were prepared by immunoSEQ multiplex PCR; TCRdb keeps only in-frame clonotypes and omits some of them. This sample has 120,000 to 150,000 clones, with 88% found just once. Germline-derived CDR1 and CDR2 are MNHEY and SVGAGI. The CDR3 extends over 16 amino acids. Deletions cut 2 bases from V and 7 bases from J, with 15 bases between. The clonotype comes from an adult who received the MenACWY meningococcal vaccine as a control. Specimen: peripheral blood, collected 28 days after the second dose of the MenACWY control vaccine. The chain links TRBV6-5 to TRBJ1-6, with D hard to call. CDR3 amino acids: CASSYRSDPRNSPLHF. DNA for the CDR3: TGTGCCAGCAGTTACCGCTCGGACCCTCGGAATTCACCCCTCCACTTT.